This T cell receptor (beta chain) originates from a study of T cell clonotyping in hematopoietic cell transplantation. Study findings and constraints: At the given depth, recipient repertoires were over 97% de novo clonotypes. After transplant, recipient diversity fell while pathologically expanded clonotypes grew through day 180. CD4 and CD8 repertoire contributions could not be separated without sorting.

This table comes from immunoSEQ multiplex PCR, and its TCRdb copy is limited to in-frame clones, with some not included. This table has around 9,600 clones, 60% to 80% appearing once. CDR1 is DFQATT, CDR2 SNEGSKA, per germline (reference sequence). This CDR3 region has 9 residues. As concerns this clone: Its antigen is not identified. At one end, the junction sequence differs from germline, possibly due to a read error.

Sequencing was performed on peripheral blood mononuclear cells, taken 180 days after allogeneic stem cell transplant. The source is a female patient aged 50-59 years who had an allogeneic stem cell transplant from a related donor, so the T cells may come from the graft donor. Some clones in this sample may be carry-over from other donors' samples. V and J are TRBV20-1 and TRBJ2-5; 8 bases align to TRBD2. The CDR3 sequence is CSPSGSQYF. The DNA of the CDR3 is TGCAGTCCTAGCGGGTCCCAGTACTTC.